The 4 T cell receptor beta chains listed next were all sequenced from one sample in a study of early T cells in non-severe SARS-CoV-2 infection. Each CDR3 protein gets one entry after TCRdb re-called the 5' RACE reads with MiXCR. This table holds some 54,000 distinct CDR3 sequences, roughly a tenth found once. The source material was whole blood. The receptors were sampled from an adult who was a healthcare worker with PCR-confirmed SARS-CoV-2 infection or an uninfected control (not recorded which).

This clonotype was seen many times. The chain uses TRBV11-2 and TRBJ2-2, with D perhaps TRBD2 (5 bases). The V and J ends lost 2 bases and 7 bases respectively, with 14 bases between them. This CDR3 comprises 15 residues. CDR1 and CDR2 from the germline V gene are SGHAT and FQNNGV. In DNA form, the CDR3 reads TGTGCCAGCAGCTTAAGAGGGTTGCATGGCGGGGAGCTGTTTTTT. Its protein is CASSLRGLHGGELFF. The whole variable domain, filled in from reference TRBV11-2 and TRBJ2-2, reads EAGVAQSPRYKIIEKRQSVAFWCNPISGHATLYWYQQILGQGPKLLIQFQNNGVVDDSQLPKDRFSAERLKGVDSTLKIQPAKLEDSAVYLCASSLRGLHGGELFFGEGSRLTVL.

This clonotype was seen ten or more times. The CDR3 nucleotides are TGTGCCAGCAGCGATAGCGGGAGTTCCTACAATGAGCAGTTCTTC. Its protein product is CASSDSGSSYNEQFF. V and J are TRBV6-1 and TRBJ2-1; 9 bases are shared with TRBD2. V lost 6 bases and J lost 1; bases outside the gene matches: 4. The CDR3 sequence is 15 residues long. CDR1 is MNHNS and CDR2 is SASEGT in the germline V gene.

This sequence joins TRBV6-4 and TRBJ2-3; 11 bases line up with TRBD2. The V segment lost 4 bases and the J segment 4 bases; nucleotides outside the gene matches: 1. Germline V CDR1 and CDR2: MRHNA, SNTAGT. The CDR3 has 14 amino acids. The CDR3 spells CASSVAGGADTQYF. DNA of the CDR3: TGTGCCAGCAGTGTAGCGGGAGGGGCAGATACGCAGTATTTT.

The chain uses TRBV7-3 and TRBJ1-1, with 7 bases identical to TRBD1. This CDR3 contains 13 residues. V trimming: 2 bases; J trimming: 6 bases; junction bases outside the gene matches: 3. The germline gives CDR1 SGHTA, CDR2 FQGTGA. Here the CDR3 reads CASSLGQGAEAFF. The CDR3 DNA reads TGTGCCAGCAGCTTAGGGCAGGGGGCTGAAGCTTTCTTT.